These 12 T cell receptor beta chains were all obtained from the same sample, sequenced in a study of T cells in Graves' hyperthyroidism and ophthalmopathy. What was amplified from RNA transcripts were TCR beta CDR3 regions. First-round RT-PCR targeting the TCR CDR3 was performed with the HTBI primer set. MiXCR was run by TCRdb on the multiplex PCR reads, yielding one entry per CDR3 protein. The sample has some 380,000 distinct CDR3 sequences, around an eighth seen once. Sequenced sample: blood. The receptors come from a man aged 30 to 45 with Graves' hyperthyroidism that later progressed to Graves' ophthalmopathy.

This clonotype was seen ten or more times. The chain has TRBV11-1 and TRBJ1-3; D unresolved. CDR3 length: 15 residues. Germline V lookup: CDR1 SGHAT, CDR2 FQDESV (reference sequence). V gave up 3 bases and J gave up 8 bases, with 17 bases separating them. The CDR3 spells CASSFHPSRDDTIYF. The CDR3 region has the DNA TGTGCCAGCAGCTTCCACCCCTCCCGCGATGACACCATATATTTT.

This clonotype came up a few times. This chain links TRBV10-3 with TRBJ2-5; D remains unclear. The CDR3 contains 13 residues. V was shortened by 8 bases and J by 4 bases, with 14 bases between the two germline ends. Germline values: CDR1 ENHRY, CDR2 SYGVKD. The CDR3 protein is CAIAPRNRETQYF. CDR3 sequence (DNA): TGTGCCATCGCGCCCAGAAACCGAGAGACCCAGTACTTC.

V is TRBV5-8 and J is TRBJ1-1; D is perhaps TRBD1 (5 bases). The germline V gene has CDR1 SGHTS and CDR2 YDEGEE. V gave up 3 bases and J gave up 2 bases, with 14 bases separating them. The CDR3 runs to 15 residues. The CDR3 loop reads CASSSIDGANTEAFF. As DNA, the CDR3 is TGTGCCAGCAGCTCGATAGACGGGGCAAACACTGAAGCTTTCTTT.

This clonotype was detected only a few times. V usage is TRBV19 and J usage is TRBJ2-1; D remains ambiguous. V lost 5 bases, J lost 7 bases, and 21 bases lay in between. Per the germline V gene, CDR1 is LNHDA and CDR2 is SQIVND (reference sequence). The CDR3 covers 16 residues. The DNA of the CDR3 is TGTGCCAGTAGTGACGACAAGAGGTCAGGACCTAATGAGCAGTTCTTC. Protein: CASSDDKRSGPNEQFF.

This clonotype was recorded at least ten times. The V and J genes are TRBV3-1 and TRBJ2-7, with 8 bases that match TRBD1. J gave up 2 bases and V 4 bases, and 13 bases lay outside the gene matches. From germline, CDR1 is LGHDT and CDR2 YNNKEL (reference sequence). CDR3 length: 17 amino acids. The CDR3 protein is CASSLRAGGAFPYEQYF. The CDR3, as DNA: TGTGCCAGCAGCCTAAGGGCAGGGGGCGCGTTTCCCTACGAGCAGTACTTC.

This clonotype has a count of ten or more. Possible read error: a much larger clone is one base away. The chain recombines TRBV6-1 with TRBJ2-7; D perhaps matches TRBD1 (6 bases). This CDR3 region has 13 residues. V lost 6 bases to trimming and J lost 0 bases, with 9 bases between them. Germline V gene sequence: CDR1 MNHNS, CDR2 SASEGT. CDR3 region: CASSRDTSYEQYF. CDR3 in DNA: TGTGCCAGCAGCCGGGACACCTCCTACGAGCAGTACTTC.

This clonotype was detected many times. The rearrangement uses TRBV7-9 and TRBJ2-5; D may be TRBD2 (6 bases). Germline lookup yields CDR1 SEHNR and CDR2 FQNEAQ (reference sequence). Trimming removed 11 bases from V and 4 bases from J, with 20 bases in between. The CDR3 is 14 residues long. The CDR3 coding sequence is TGTGCCTGTACCTTTAACGGGAGATCAGAGACCCAGTACTTC. As protein: CACTFNGRSETQYF. The whole variable domain, filled in from reference TRBV7-9 and TRBJ2-5, reads DTGVSQNPRHKITKRGQNVTFRCDPISEHNRLYWYRQTLGQGPEFLTYFQNEAQLEKSRLLSDRFSAERPKGSFSTLEIQRTEQGDSAMYLCACTFNGRSETQYFGPGTRLLVL.

This clonotype was observed many times. V gene TRBV6-2 or TRBV6-3 combines with J gene TRBJ2-3; 12 nucleotides align to TRBD2. The CDR3 extends over 17 amino acids. With 5 bases clipped from V and 0 bases from J, the junction kept 6 bases outside the gene matches. Germline assignment: CDR1 MNHEY and CDR2 SVGEGT. CDR3 region: CASSNGLAGPSTDTQYF. The CDR3, as DNA: TGTGCCAGCAGTAACGGACTAGCGGGGCCGAGCACAGATACGCAGTATTTT.

This clonotype was seen at least ten times. The CDR3 nucleotides are TGTGCCAGCAGCTTATATCTAGCGGGGGAGGAGCAGTACTTC. Protein sequence: CASSLYLAGEEQYF. The rearrangement joins TRBV11-2 to TRBJ2-7; 10 positions agree with TRBD2. Germline V lookup: CDR1 SGHAT, CDR2 FQNNGV. The CDR3 loop spans 14 amino acids. V lost 2 bases to trimming and J lost 7 bases; unmatched junction nucleotides: 5.

This chain uses TRBV25-1 with TRBJ1-5, with a tentative D call TRBD1 (5 bases). The CDR3 loop spans 14 amino acids. Trimming removed 0 bases at V and 6 bases at J, with 9 bases between. The germline V gene has CDR1 MGHDK and CDR2 SYGVNS. The CDR3 region has the DNA TGTGCCAGCAGTGAATACAGGGACGGTCAGCCCCAGCATTTT. Amino acids: CASSEYRDGQPQHF.

The sample holds many counts of this clonotype. This chain uses TRBV5-5 with TRBJ1-6; unclear D gene. The CDR3 is 15 amino acids. Germline V gene sequence: CDR1 SGHKS, CDR2 YYEKEE (reference sequence). V was shortened by 2 bases and J by 7 bases, with 13 bases between the two germline ends. CDR3 in DNA: TGTGCCAGCAGCTTTTCGACTGACTTCAATTCACCCCTCCACTTT. Amino acid sequence: CASSFSTDFNSPLHF.

This clonotype turned up a few times. The V and J genes are TRBV4-1 and TRBJ2-7; D is undetermined. The CDR3 length is 14 residues. From germline, CDR1 is MGHRA and CDR2 YSYEKL. The V end was cut by 2 bases, the J end by 3 bases, with 11 bases between. This CDR3 is CASSQRDTNYEQYF. Written as DNA, the CDR3 is TGCGCCAGCAGCCAACGCGACACAAACTACGAGCAGTACTTC.